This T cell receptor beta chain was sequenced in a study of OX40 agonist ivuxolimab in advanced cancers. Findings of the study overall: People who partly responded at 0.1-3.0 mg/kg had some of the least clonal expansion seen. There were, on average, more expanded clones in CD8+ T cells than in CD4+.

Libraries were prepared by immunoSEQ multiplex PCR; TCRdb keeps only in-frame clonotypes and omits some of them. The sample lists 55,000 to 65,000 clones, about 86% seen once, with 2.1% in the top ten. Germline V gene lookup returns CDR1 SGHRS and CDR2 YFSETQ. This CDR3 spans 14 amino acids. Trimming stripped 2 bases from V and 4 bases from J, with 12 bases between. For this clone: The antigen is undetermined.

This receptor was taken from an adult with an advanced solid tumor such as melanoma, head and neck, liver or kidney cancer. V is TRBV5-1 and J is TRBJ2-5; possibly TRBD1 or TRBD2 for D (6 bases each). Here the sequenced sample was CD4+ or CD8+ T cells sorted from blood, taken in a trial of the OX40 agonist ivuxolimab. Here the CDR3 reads CASSFGGGGETQYF. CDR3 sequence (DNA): TGCGCCAGCAGCTTTGGAGGGGGTGGAGAGACCCAGTACTTC.